These 23 T cell receptor beta chains were sequenced from one sample in a study of T cell responses to AZD1222 COVID-19 vaccine. This table comes from immunoSEQ multiplex PCR, and its TCRdb copy is limited to in-frame clones, with some not included. The sample yields tens of thousands of clones, around nine tenths seen once. Sequencing used peripheral blood, obtained 28 days after the second AZD1222 dose. These TCRs come from an adult who received the AZD1222 COVID-19 vaccine.

This clone has a single count. The CDR3 nucleotides read TGTGCCAGCAGTTCCACTCCCGGTTTGTCTACGGTGGAACTGTTTTTT. It is translated as CASSSTPGLSTVELFF. The chain combines TRBV28 with TRBJ1-4; no definite D call. Trimming took off 4 bases at V and 12 bases at J, with 24 bases between the two ends. CDR1 MDHEN and CDR2 SYDVKM come from the germline V gene. The CDR3 totals 16 residues.

CDR3 nucleotides: TGTGCCAGCAGCCCCAGAACAGGGCTCTACGAGCAGTACTTC. It specifies CASSPRTGLYEQYF. The chain joins TRBV7-3 to TRBJ2-7; possible D gene TRBD1, 6 bases. The V end was cut by 5 bases, the J end by 3 bases, with 14 bases between. The germline gives CDR1 SGHTA, CDR2 FQGTGA. The CDR3 totals 14 residues. Variable domain in full (rest from reference TRBV7-3 and TRBJ2-7): GAGVSQTPSNKVTEKGKYVELRCDPISGHTALYWYRQSLGQGPEFLIYFQGTGAADDSGLPNDRFFAVRPEGSVSTLKIQRTERGDSAVYLCASSPRTGLYEQYFGPGTRLTVT.

The rearrangement joins TRBV5-4 to TRBJ2-1, with D tentatively TRBD2 (6 bases). The germline V gene has CDR1 SGHNT and CDR2 YYREEE (reference sequence). The CDR3 contains 13 residues. Trimming took 0 bases from V and 10 from J, leaving 11 bases between them. CDR3 region: CASSLEPEGEQFF. The CDR3 DNA follows: TGTGCCAGCAGCTTGGAACCGGAGGGGGAGCAGTTCTTC.

This clone has a handful of counts. V usage is TRBV18 and J usage is TRBJ2-5; a possible D gene is TRBD1 (5 bases). The CDR3 runs to 15 residues. V dropped 1 base and J dropped 5 bases, with 14 bases sitting between them. Germline V gives CDR1 KGHSH, CDR2 LQKENI. DNA of the CDR3: TGTGCCAGCTCACCACGCTTCAATCCAGGGGAGACCCAGTACTTC. This gives the protein CASSPRFNPGETQYF. The full variable domain, its missing parts supplied by reference TRBV18 and TRBJ2-5, is NAGVMQNPRHLVRRRGQEARLRCSPMKGHSHVYWYRQLPEEGLKFMVYLQKENIIDESGMPKERFSAEFPKEGPSILRIQQVVRGDSAAYFCASSPRFNPGETQYFGPGTRLLVL.

This chain uses TRBV12-3 or TRBV12-4 with TRBJ2-4; 7 bases are a match to TRBD2. The CDR3 runs to 11 residues. With 7 bases clipped from V and 7 bases from J, the junction kept 1 base outside the gene matches. The CDR3 sequence: CASKRGNIQYF. CDR3 in DNA: TGTGCCAGCAAGCGGGGTAACATTCAGTACTTC.

J is TRBJ1-2 and V is TRBV5-8, with D unresolved. CDR3 length: 18 amino acids. Trimming cost V 0 bases and J 0 bases, with 18 bases left between them. Germline V lookup: CDR1 SGHTS, CDR2 YDEGEE. Here the CDR3 reads CASSLAIAIVGANYGYTF. Written as DNA, the CDR3 is TGTGCCAGCAGCTTGGCAATTGCGATAGTGGGAGCTAACTATGGCTACACCTTC.

This chain joins TRBV5-1 and TRBJ1-1; D unclear. The length of the CDR3 is 14 residues. From germline, CDR1 is SGHRS and CDR2 YFSETQ. Between the trimmed V and J ends, which lost 2 bases and 0 bases, there was a span of 8 bases. The CDR3 reads CASSLGDMNTEAFF. The CDR3 coding sequence is TGCGCCAGCAGCTTAGGAGACATGAACACTGAAGCTTTCTTT.

This clone has only a few counts. The chain is built from TRBV9 and TRBJ1-1; D gene unclear. The CDR3 sequence is 16 residues long. Trimming shortened V by 0 bases and J by 5 bases, and 17 bases separated the two germline ends. The germline V gene encodes CDR1 SGDLS and CDR2 YYNGEE. The CDR3 region is CASSVVYGGEGTEAFF. The CDR3 region has the DNA TGTGCCAGCAGCGTAGTATATGGTGGAGAAGGAACTGAAGCTTTCTTT.

This clone showed up just once. This rearrangement joins TRBV9 to TRBJ2-1; TRBD1 aligns across 9 bases. The germline V gene encodes CDR1 SGDLS and CDR2 YYNGEE. The CDR3 totals 15 residues. V lost 3 bases to trimming and J lost 6 bases; unmatched junction nucleotides: 7. The CDR3 region is CASSDEGQGINEQFF. The CDR3 bases are TGTGCCAGCAGCGACGAAGGACAGGGGATCAATGAGCAGTTCTTC.

The V call is TRBV15, the J call TRBJ2-7, with a weak D call TRBD1 (5 bases). The CDR3 runs to 15 residues. Germline V CDR1 and CDR2: LNHNV, YYDKDF (reference sequence). Trimming left V 1 base short and J 1 base short, with 11 bases between. CDR3 region: CATSRGAGQSYEQYF. As DNA, the CDR3 is TGTGCCACCAGCAGAGGGGCAGGGCAATCCTACGAGCAGTACTTC.

V and J are TRBV9 and TRBJ1-2; possibly TRBD1 for D (5 bases). Germline V gene sequence: CDR1 SGDLS, CDR2 YYNGEE. The CDR3 totals 16 residues. Trimming took 0 bases from V and 1 from J, leaving 13 bases between them. The CDR3 DNA follows: TGTGCCAGCAGCGTAGGAACGAGGGGATTTAACTATGGCTACACCTTC. Amino acid sequence: CASSVGTRGFNYGYTF. The entire variable domain, with the rest obtained from reference TRBV9 and TRBJ1-2, is as follows: DSGVTQTPKHLITATGQRVTLRCSPRSGDLSVYWYQQSLDQGLQFLIQYYNGEERAKGNILERFSAQQFPDLHSELNLSSLELGDSALYFCASSVGTRGFNYGYTFGSGTRLTVV.

Of note for this clone: One junction end does not reproduce the germline sequence, and a read error may be involved. V usage is TRBV7-7 and J usage is TRBJ2-5; possibly TRBD2 for D (6 bases). CDR1 SSHAT and CDR2 FNYEAQ come from the germline V gene (reference sequence). This CDR3 contains 13 residues. CDR3 residues: CASSLGLQETQYF. The CDR3 DNA reads TGTGCTAGCAGCCTGGGACTCCAAGAGACCCAGTACTTC. The full variable domain, in which reference TRBV7-7 and TRBJ2-5 provide the parts outside the CDR3, is GAGVSQSPRYKVTKRGQDVTLRCDPISSHATLYWYQQALGQGPEFLTYFNYEAQPDKSGLPSDRFSAERPEGSISTLTIQRTEQRDSAMYRCASSLGLQETQYFGPGTRLLVL.

This clone was observed a single time. The V call is TRBV27, the J call TRBJ1-2; 8 nucleotides match TRBD1. V dropped 6 bases and J dropped 4; count of bases not matched to a gene: 7. Germline V lookup: CDR1 MNHEY, CDR2 SMNVEV (reference sequence). This CDR3 has 14 amino acids. CDR3 in amino acids: CASRGSGQGYGYTF. In nucleotides, the CDR3 is TGTGCCAGCAGAGGTTCTGGACAGGGCTATGGCTACACCTTC.

The genes are TRBV18 and TRBJ1-5, with TRBD1 as a possible D gene (6 bases). The CDR3 runs to 13 residues. The V and J ends lost 3 bases and 7 bases respectively, with 10 bases between them. CDR1 is KGHSH, CDR2 LQKENI, per germline. Here the CDR3 reads CASSPGGGQPQHF. CDR3 sequence (DNA): TGTGCCAGCTCACCGGGAGGGGGACAGCCCCAGCATTTT.

The rearrangement joins TRBV19 to TRBJ1-1; perhaps TRBD1 as D (5 bases). Germline assignment: CDR1 LNHDA and CDR2 SQIVND (reference sequence). V was cut by 6 bases and J by 6 bases, with 14 bases left in between. This CDR3 is built from 13 residues. The CDR3 sequence is CASRSQDSPEAFF. CDR3 bases: TGTGCCAGTAGGAGTCAAGACAGTCCTGAAGCTTTCTTT.

The table lists this clone with a count of one. CDR3 sequence reads: CASRGSSNQPQHF. The CDR3 DNA reads TGTGCCAGCAGGGGATCCAGCAATCAGCCCCAGCATTTT. The chain links TRBV7-2 to TRBJ1-5; D is unresolved. V was pared by 6 bases and J by 1 base, with 7 bases between. Germline assignment: CDR1 SGHTA and CDR2 FQGNSA. The CDR3 length is 13 residues.

The chain joins TRBV10-3 to TRBJ2-7; the match to TRBD2 covers 10 bases. Germline CDR1 reads ENHRY; CDR2 reads SYGVKD. J gave up 4 bases and V 0 bases, and 3 bases lay outside the gene matches. There are 15 residues in the CDR3. The chain's CDR3 is CAISESASGGYEQYF. In nucleotides, the CDR3 is TGTGCCATCAGTGAGTCGGCTAGCGGGGGATACGAGCAGTACTTC.

V and J are TRBV5-1 and TRBJ1-2, with D perhaps matching TRBD1 (5 bases). The length of the CDR3 is 12 residues. The V gene lost 2 bases and the J gene lost 7 bases, with 9 bases spanning the gap. Germline lookup yields CDR1 SGHRS and CDR2 YFSETQ. CDR3 region: CASSFDSFGYTF. The CDR3 DNA is TGCGCCAGCAGCTTTGACAGTTTTGGCTACACCTTC.

The chain is built from TRBV7-6 and TRBJ1-1; perhaps TRBD1 as D (6 bases). Germline-derived CDR1 and CDR2 are SGHVS and FNYEAQ. The CDR3 covers 14 residues. The V end lost 5 bases, the J end lost 4 bases, and 14 bases lay between the germline ends. The chain's CDR3 is CASSINRASTEAFF. DNA of the CDR3: TGTGCCAGCAGCATTAACAGGGCCAGCACTGAAGCTTTCTTT.

The V gene is TRBV4-2, the J gene TRBJ2-5; TRBD2 matches at 8 bases. The CDR3 length is 15 residues. The V gene's germline CDR1 is LGHNA and CDR2 YNFKEQ. V trimming: 2 bases; J trimming: 1 base; junction bases outside the gene matches: 3. CDR3 in amino acids: CASSQKTSGQETQYF. The CDR3 DNA follows: TGTGCCAGCAGCCAAAAAACTAGCGGCCAAGAGACCCAGTACTTC.

This rearrangement joins TRBV30 to TRBJ2-3; D gene unclear. The length of the CDR3 is 12 residues. V was trimmed by 1 base and J by 11 bases, leaving 13 bases between them. Germline V CDR1 and CDR2: GTSNPN, SVGIG (reference sequence). CDR3 region: CAWSEASRLQYF. The CDR3 DNA sequence: TGTGCCTGGAGTGAGGCTTCCCGCCTGCAGTATTTT.

This chain connects TRBV25-1 to TRBJ1-1; TRBD1 agrees at 7 bases. Germline V CDR1 and CDR2: MGHDK, SYGVNS. V lost 1 base to trimming and J lost 8 bases; unmatched junction nucleotides: 7. This CDR3 contains 14 residues. The CDR3 is CASSESPRQGEAFF. Here the CDR3 DNA reads TGTGCCAGCAGTGAATCTCCCCGACAGGGCGAAGCTTTCTTT.

The rearrangement joins TRBV7-2 to TRBJ2-3, with 8 bases aligning to TRBD2. This CDR3 has 18 amino acids. Germline V gene data show CDR1 as SGHTA and CDR2 as FQGNSA. J lost 0 bases, V lost 5 bases, and 13 bases had no gene match. CDR3 amino acids: CASSPAGSGGSSTDTQYF. In DNA form, the CDR3 reads TGTGCCAGCAGCCCTGCGGGGAGCGGGGGATCTAGCACAGATACGCAGTATTTT.